The 3 T cell receptor beta chains below were found in one sample sequenced in a study of identical twins. TCRdb processed the 5' RACE reads anew with MiXCR; each CDR3 protein has one entry. This table has about 1.7 million distinct CDR3 sequences, around 33% appearing once. The specimen sequenced was cord blood. These receptors were obtained from a newborn girl in good health.

Here the CDR3 reads CASSLIPQKRYF. The CDR3 DNA reads TGTGCCAGCAGCTTAATCCCACAAAAGCGGTACTTC. The chain employs TRBV7-2 and TRBJ2-4; no reliable D call. The germline CDR1 and CDR2 sequences are SGHTA and FQGNSA. Trimming took off 2 bases at V and 15 bases at J, with 14 bases between the two ends. CDR3 length: 12 amino acids.

This clonotype was detected only once. The CDR3 spells CASSFRGYSGNTIYF. The DNA of the CDR3 is TGTGCCAGCAGTTTCAGGGGGTACTCTGGAAACACCATATATTTT. The chain couples TRBV28 to TRBJ1-3, with 7 bases that match TRBD1. CDR3 length equals 15 residues. V gave up 3 bases and J gave up 0 bases; unmatched junction bases: 2. Germline lookup yields CDR1 MDHEN and CDR2 SYDVKM.

V usage is TRBV4-1 and J usage is TRBJ2-1; TRBD2 aligns across 11 bases. V trimming: 5 bases; J trimming: 5 bases; junction bases outside the gene matches: 11. The CDR3 contains 17 residues. Per the germline V gene, CDR1 is MGHRA and CDR2 is YSYEKL. CDR3 sequence: CASSFAETSGSNNEQFF. The CDR3 nucleotides read TGCGCCAGCAGCTTTGCTGAAACTAGCGGGAGTAACAATGAGCAGTTCTTC.